Listed below are T cell receptor beta chains from one sample, sequenced in a study of blood T cell repertoires in COVID-19. Clones were read by immunoSEQ multiplex PCR, and TCRdb kept only the in-frame ones, dropping some. The table shows about 270,000 clones, with 80% to 90% occurring only once. Sequencing was carried out using PBMCs or T cells enriched from blood (not recorded which). The receptors stem from a woman in her twenties or thirties with acute COVID-19. CDR3s include the opening cysteine and the closing phenylalanine or tryptophan. D genes are given only for firm matches. The listing skips clone size in some rows; elsewhere it reads once, few, many or a size class.

TGTGCCAGCAGTGTGGCGGGGGGGGGAGGAGGAAACACCATATATTTT | CASSVAGGGGGNTIYF | TRBJ1-3 | - | TRBV2 | -
TGTGCCAGCAGTTCAAATCTGAGGAGTGAAAAACTGTTTTTT | CASSSNLRSEKLFF | TRBJ1-4 | - | TRBV28 | -
TGTGCCAGCAGCGGGACTAGCGGCTACGAGCAGTACTTC | CASSGTSGYEQYF | TRBJ2-7 | - | TRBV6-5 | TRBD2
TGCAGCGTTGAAGGCCCCAGGGCCTATGAGCAGTTCTTC | CSVEGPRAYEQFF | TRBJ2-1 | once | TRBV29-1 | -
TGCGCCAGCAGCTTGGGTCCCCAGGGGAATGAAAAACTGTTTTTT | CASSLGPQGNEKLFF | TRBJ1-4 | - | TRBV5-1 | -
TGTGCCAGCAGTGTGTGGGGAGGGGGCCAAGAGACCCAGTACTTC | CASSVWGGGQETQYF | TRBJ2-5 | few | TRBV2 | -
TGTGCCAGCAGCCTTGGGGGGGCTAATCAGCCCCAGCATTTT | CASSLGGANQPQHF | TRBJ1-5 | - | TRBV7-3 | -
TGTGCCAGCAAGCTCGTAGCGGGAGGGGCAGATACGCAGTATTTT | CASKLVAGGADTQYF | TRBJ2-3 | - | TRBV28 | TRBD2
TGTGCCAGCAGAGAAACTAGCGTCCAGTACTTC | CASRETSVQYF | TRBJ2-7 | - | TRBV12-3/TRBV12-4 | TRBD2
TGCGCCAGCAGCCAAGATCGAAATAGCGGGTTGCCAGATACGCAGTATTTT | CASSQDRNSGLPDTQYF | TRBJ2-3 | - | TRBV4-1 | TRBD2
TGTGCCAGCAGTTTTCGGGGTAGCTACGAGCAGTACTTC | CASSFRGSYEQYF | TRBJ2-7 | few | TRBV27 | -
TGTGCCACCAGTGCTAATGACAGGGGGTTTATGAATCAGCCCCAGCATTTT | CATSANDRGFMNQPQHF | TRBJ1-5 | - | TRBV24-1 | TRBD1
TGTGCCAGCAGCAAAAGAAGCGGGCCCGGGGCACGCGGCGGCACCGGGGAGCTGTTTTTT | CASSKRSGPGARGGTGELFF | TRBJ2-2 | - | TRBV7-3 | -
TGTGCCAGCTTAGGACAGCAAGAGACCCAGTACTTC | CASLGQQETQYF | TRBJ2-5 | - | TRBV11-1 | -
TGTGCCAGCAGTAAGGGACTAGCGGGGCCGGGGGAGCAGTACTTC | CASSKGLAGPGEQYF | TRBJ2-7 | - | TRBV6-5 | TRBD2
TGCGCCAGCAGGATCGGGGCTAGCGGTAACAATGAGCAGTTCTTC | CASRIGASGNNEQFF | TRBJ2-1 | - | TRBV10-2 | TRBD2
TGTGCCATCCCGGGTGGCAACTCGGATACGCAGTATTTT | CAIPGGNSDTQYF | TRBJ2-3 | - | TRBV10-3 | -
TGTGCCAGCAGCCCGACTAGCGGGAGAGGTGAGCAGTACTTC | CASSPTSGRGEQYF | TRBJ2-7 | once | TRBV6-2/TRBV6-3 | TRBD2
TGTGCCAGCAGTGGAGAAATCGGCTATAATTCACCCCTCCACTTT | CASSGEIGYNSPLHF | TRBJ1-6 | - | TRBV2 | -
TGTGCCACCAGCAGGAATCCCGGGGGGACTGGAAACACCATATATTTT | CATSRNPGGTGNTIYF | TRBJ1-3 | once | TRBV15 | -
TGTGCCAGCAGCCAAGTAGGAGCTGGAAACACCATATATTTT | CASSQVGAGNTIYF | TRBJ1-3 | - | TRBV14 | -
TGTGCCAGCACCCGCGGAACGAACACTGAAGCTTTCTTT | CASTRGTNTEAFF | TRBJ1-1 | - | TRBV6-5 | -
TGTGCCACCAGCAGGGGGGAGGCTCAAGAGCAGTTCTTC | CATSRGEAQEQFF | TRBJ2-1 | - | TRBV15 | -
TGCAGCGTTCTCCAGGACGGACAGGGCACTGAAGCTTTCTTT | CSVLQDGQGTEAFF | TRBJ1-1 | - | TRBV29-1 | TRBD1
TGCGCCAGCAGCGATTTGACTAGCGGGAGACCCTACGAGCAGTACTTC | CASSDLTSGRPYEQYF | TRBJ2-7 | - | TRBV5-1 | TRBD2
TGTGCCATGTCTCCGGGACTAGAGACCAATGAGCAGTTCTTC | CAMSPGLETNEQFF | TRBJ2-1 | - | TRBV10-3 | TRBD2
TGTGCCAGCAGCTTCGGCGGGACAGTCTACGAGCAGTACTTC | CASSFGGTVYEQYF | TRBJ2-7 | - | TRBV5-6 | -
TGTGCCTCTCAGCATTCAGGGAACCAGCCCCAGCATTTT | CASQHSGNQPQHF | TRBJ1-5 | few | TRBV6-5 | -
TGTGCCAGCCGACAGGGCAGCACAGATACGCAGTATTTT | CASRQGSTDTQYF | TRBJ2-3 | - | TRBV19 | TRBD1
TGTGCCAGCAGTTTCCCCCTAGCCTATGGCTACACCTTC | CASSFPLAYGYTF | TRBJ1-2 | once | TRBV28 | -
TGTGCCAGCAGTGAATCGGCAGGGGGAAACTATGGCTACACCTTC | CASSESAGGNYGYTF | TRBJ1-2 | - | TRBV6-1 | TRBD1
TGTGCCTGGACCCGGGGTCGGGGACAAGAGACCCAGTACTTC | CAWTRGRGQETQYF | TRBJ2-5 | - | TRBV30 | -
TGTGCCAGCAGTTTATCGGCCAATGAGCAGTTCTTC | CASSLSANEQFF | TRBJ2-1 | few | TRBV27 | -
TGTGCCAGCAGCTTGGGCGGGTCAAACAATGAGCAGTTCTTC | CASSLGGSNNEQFF | TRBJ2-1 | - | TRBV5-4 | -